The rows below give T cell receptor beta chains drawn from one sample of a study of shared clonotypes between healthy human individuals. Some clones are missing from TCRdb's copy, which holds only in-frame ones; the method was immunoSEQ multiplex PCR. Of over 400,000 clones in the sample, roughly 95% were seen once. The sequenced sample was naive CD4+ T cells sorted from blood. The receptors were sampled from a woman aged 25 to 39 in good health. The CDR3 runs from the conserved cysteine through the conserved F or W. A D gene is named only where the DNA matches it firmly. Rows give clone size only sometimes, using once, few, many, or a class for an expanded clone.

V gene,J gene,D gene,clone size,CDR3 DNA,CDR3 protein
TRBV6-5,TRBJ2-1,.,once,TGTGCCAGCAGTTACGATACAGGGTATACCTACAATGAGCAGTTCTTC,CASSYDTGYTYNEQFF
TRBV5-1,TRBJ2-7,TRBD2,.,TGCGCCAGCAGCGCCGGACTAGCGGGCCTAAGAGGGTACGAGCAGTACTTC,CASSAGLAGLRGYEQYF
TRBV5-4,TRBJ2-1,TRBD2,.,TGTGCCAGCCGTTCTAGCGGGAGTTTAAATGAGCAGTTCTTC,CASRSSGSLNEQFF
TRBV18,TRBJ2-7,TRBD2,.,TGTGCCAGCTCAAAGACTAGCGGGAGTGGCGAGCAGTACTTC,CASSKTSGSGEQYF
TRBV28,TRBJ1-4,TRBD1,.,TGTGCCAGCCGATTAGAGCAGGGGGCTGAAAAACTGTTTTTT,CASRLEQGAEKLFF
TRBV27,TRBJ2-3,.,.,TGTGCCAGCAGTTTCTCGGCGTTGAGGACAGATACGCAGTATTTT,CASSFSALRTDTQYF
TRBV7-2,TRBJ2-3,.,.,TGTGCCAGCAGCTCGGGACTGAGCACAGATACGCAGTATTTT,CASSSGLSTDTQYF
TRBV7-9,TRBJ2-2,.,.,TGTGCCAGCAGCTTAGTCAACGGCTGGCCGGGGGAGCTGTTTTTT,CASSLVNGWPGELFF
TRBV28,TRBJ2-7,TRBD1,.,TGTGCCAGCAGTTTAATATCGCTGGACAGGGCCTACGAGCAGTACTTC,CASSLISLDRAYEQYF
TRBV18,TRBJ1-1,TRBD1,.,TGTGCCAGCTCACCTCTACAGGGGGAGAAGACTGAAGCTTTCTTT,CASSPLQGEKTEAFF
TRBV9,TRBJ2-2,TRBD1,.,TGTGCCAGCAGCGTCGGACAGGGGGCGGTTAATGGCGGGGAGCTGTTTTTT,CASSVGQGAVNGGELFF
TRBV11-1,TRBJ2-1,TRBD2,.,TGTGCCAGCAGCTTAGGTAGCGGGAGCTCCTACAATGAGCAGTTCTTC,CASSLGSGSSYNEQFF
TRBV7-6,TRBJ1-1,.,.,TGTGCCAGCTCGGGGGGCGCGGGCACTGAAGCTTTCTTT,CASSGGAGTEAFF
TRBV5-1,TRBJ2-3,.,.,TGCGCCAGCAGCTTGACACCCATCACAGATACGCAGTATTTT,CASSLTPITDTQYF
TRBV7-7,TRBJ2-1,TRBD2,.,TGTGCCAGCAGCGGGGGAGGGCCGGGGGAGCAGTTCTTC,CASSGGGPGEQFF
TRBV7-2,TRBJ1-1,.,.,TGTGCCAGCAGCTTAGGCAGACTTAACACTGAAGCTTTCTTT,CASSLGRLNTEAFF
TRBV19,TRBJ2-6,.,.,TGTGCCAGTAGTATAGCGGCAGACTCTGGGGCCAACGTCCTGACTTTC,CASSIAADSGANVLTF
TRBV2,TRBJ2-1,.,.,TGTGCCAGCAAGTCAGGGGAGAATGAGCAGTTCTTC,CASKSGENEQFF
TRBV19,TRBJ1-3,.,.,TGTGCCAGTATGCAACAGTGGGCTTCTGGAAACACCATATATTTT,CASMQQWASGNTIYF
TRBV21-1,TRBJ2-6,.,.,TGTGCCAGCAGCAAAGAAGAACAGGGGGTTTCTGGGGCCAACGTCCTGACTTTC,CASSKEEQGVSGANVLTF
TRBV5-8,TRBJ2-7,.,once,TGTGCCAGCGGGACGTTTAGATACGAGCAGTACTTC,CASGTFRYEQYF
TRBV10-2,TRBJ1-5,.,.,TGCGCCAGCAGTGGACGGGAAAGACCCAATCAGCCCCAGCATTTT,CASSGRERPNQPQHF
TRBV10-1,TRBJ2-1,.,.,TGCGCCAGCAGTGAAGTAACGGTTGATGAGCAGTTCTTC,CASSEVTVDEQFF
TRBV18,TRBJ2-7,.,.,TGTGCCAGCTCACCACCGTCACAGTTTACCTACGAGCAGTACTTC,CASSPPSQFTYEQYF
TRBV19,TRBJ2-7,TRBD1,.,TGTGCCAGTAGTATTGGTTGGACAGGGGGCACCTACGAGCAGTACTTC,CASSIGWTGGTYEQYF
TRBV14,TRBJ2-7,TRBD1,.,TGTGCCAGCAGCCAGACAGGGAGCTACGAGCAGTACTTC,CASSQTGSYEQYF
TRBV5-1,TRBJ2-2,.,.,TGCGCCAGCAGCCCACAGGGCACCGGGGAGCTGTTTTTT,CASSPQGTGELFF
TRBV7-2,TRBJ2-1,TRBD1,.,TGTGCCAGCAGCTTAGACAGGGGACCCTACAATGAGCAGTTCTTC,CASSLDRGPYNEQFF
TRBV6-1,TRBJ1-5,TRBD1,once,TGTGCCAGCAGTGTTGGACAGGTCAATCAGCCCCAGCATTTT,CASSVGQVNQPQHF
TRBV27,TRBJ1-2,.,.,TGTGCCAGCACCACATTGGGACCTAACTATGGCTACACCTTC,CASTTLGPNYGYTF
TRBV29-1,TRBJ2-2,.,.,TGCAGCGTTGGACGCACCGGGGAGCTGTTTTTT,CSVGRTGELFF
TRBV7-2,TRBJ1-1,.,.,TGTGCCAGCAGCTTATTGGGTTTAGAGGCTTTCTTT,CASSLLGLEAFF
TRBV7-2,TRBJ2-7,.,.,TGTGCCAGCAGCTTAAGGGGGAGATCCTACGAGCAGTACTTC,CASSLRGRSYEQYF
TRBV27,TRBJ2-7,TRBD1,.,TGTGCCAGCAGCCTGGGGACAGGGGGCTCACGGGAGCAGTACTTC,CASSLGTGGSREQYF
TRBV11-3,TRBJ1-2,.,.,TGTGCCAGCAGCCCCCACAGGGAGGGCTACACCTTC,CASSPHREGYTF
TRBV5-1,TRBJ1-1,.,.,TGCGCCAGCAGCTTGGCCGTAGGGGTGAGGACTGAAGCTTTCTTT,CASSLAVGVRTEAFF
TRBV11-2,TRBJ2-7,TRBD2,.,TGTGCCAGCAGCTTATCGCTAGCGGGAGGACTCTACGAGCAGTACTTC,CASSLSLAGGLYEQYF
TRBV14,TRBJ2-7,TRBD2,.,TGTGCCAGCAGCCAAGGTTTCCTTGGAGCGGGAGGCCGCGACGAGCAGTACTTC,CASSQGFLGAGGRDEQYF
TRBV2,TRBJ1-5,.,once,TGTGCCAGCAGTGAAGGCCCCCCTTCTACAGACTATAGCAATCAGCCCCAGCATTTT,CASSEGPPSTDYSNQPQHF
TRBV18,TRBJ2-7,TRBD2,.,TGTGCCAGCTCACCCGGGACTAGCGGGATCTACGAGCAGTACTTC,CASSPGTSGIYEQYF
TRBV2,TRBJ2-3,.,.,TGTGCCAGCAATCTAAGCGGGACAGATACGCAGTATTTT,CASNLSGTDTQYF
TRBV28,TRBJ1-2,TRBD1,.,TGTGCCAGCAGTTTGGGGGACAGGGGTTATGGCTACACCTTC,CASSLGDRGYGYTF
TRBV7-9,TRBJ1-5,.,few,TGTGCCAGCAGCTTAGGGGCAGGATTTGATCAGCCCCAGCATTTT,CASSLGAGFDQPQHF
TRBV28,TRBJ2-7,TRBD1,.,TGTGCCAGCAGTTTGGGACAGGAGATCTACGAGCAGTACTTC,CASSLGQEIYEQYF
TRBV28,TRBJ2-7,TRBD2,.,TGTGCCAGCAGTTGGGACAGGGGACTAGCGGGAGCTTTC,CASSWDRGLAGAF
TRBV4-1,TRBJ2-1,.,once,TGCGCCAGCAGCCAAGATGGAGGGAGCTCCTACAATGAGCAGTTCTTC,CASSQDGGSSYNEQFF
TRBV4-1,TRBJ2-7,TRBD1,.,TGCGCCAGCAGGGGGACAGGGGGACACGAGCAGTACTTC,CASRGTGGHEQYF
TRBV27,TRBJ2-1,.,.,TGTGCCAGCAGTTTAGGGGGATTCCGGGCCAATGAGCAGTTCTTC,CASSLGGFRANEQFF
TRBV10-1,TRBJ2-7,.,once,TGCGCCAGCAGTCGCGGGTACTTGGGCGAGCAGTACTTC,CASSRGYLGEQYF
TRBV30,TRBJ1-5,.,.,TGTGCCTGGAGTGTCGGTAGCAATCAGCCCCAGCATTTT,CAWSVGSNQPQHF
TRBV9,TRBJ2-7,.,.,TGTGCCAGCAGCGTAGGGAGGGCCTCAACCTACGAGCAGTACTTC,CASSVGRASTYEQYF
TRBV18,TRBJ2-7,.,.,TGTGCCAGCTCACCTGGGCAGTTCTACGAGCAGTACTTC,CASSPGQFYEQYF
TRBV10-3,TRBJ1-1,TRBD1,.,TGTGCCACGACGACAGGGGGCGCGGGTTACACTGAAGCTTTCTTT,CATTTGGAGYTEAFF
TRBV4-1,TRBJ1-1,.,.,TGCGCCAGCAGCCAAATAGGGCGGAACACTGAAGCTTTCTTT,CASSQIGRNTEAFF
TRBV28,TRBJ2-3,.,.,TGTGCCAGCAGTTCCCCGGATACGCAGTATTTT,CASSSPDTQYF
TRBV2,TRBJ1-2,.,.,TGTGCCAGTCTTCCTCAGGGGTTGGGCTATGGCTACACCTTC,CASLPQGLGYGYTF
TRBV6-5,TRBJ2-7,TRBD2,.,TGTGCCAGCAACCGGGTAGCGGGAGAACCCGAGCAGTACTTC,CASNRVAGEPEQYF
TRBV6-5,TRBJ2-7,TRBD2,.,TGTGCCAGCAGCTCAACCCGGACTAGCGGCTACGAGCAGTACTTC,CASSSTRTSGYEQYF
TRBV9,TRBJ2-7,.,.,TGTGCCAGCAGCGTTTCTACAGTCTCGCGGGAGCAGTACTTC,CASSVSTVSREQYF
TRBV14,TRBJ2-7,.,.,TGTGCCAGCAGCCAACCCGCGGCGCGTCAGGGAGAGCAGTACTTC,CASSQPAARQGEQYF